These T cell receptor beta chains were read from a single sample in a study of response to subunit inactivated influenza vaccine. TCRdb re-derived calls from the RT-PCR reads in MiXCR, one entry per CDR3 protein. The profile shows hundreds of thousands of distinct CDR3 sequences, approximately 12% of them singletons. Here the sequenced sample was PBMCs from blood, taken on the day of vaccination. The receptors were sampled from a man in his fifties or sixties who received an inactivated influenza vaccine. CDR3s include the opening cysteine and the closing phenylalanine or tryptophan. A row's size may be missing; if present it is once, few, many or a size class.

>many|TRBJ2-3|TRBV29-1
CSVKAHSTDTQYF
>few|TRBJ2-4|TRBV27
CASSRLGLAKNIQYF
>-|TRBJ2-5|TRBV7-9
CASSFNPRIQETQYF
>once|TRBJ2-1|TRBV9
CASSVDPGLAGNEQFF
>many|TRBJ2-1|TRBV2
CASSEGYNEQFF
>few|TRBJ2-5|TRBV25-1
CASSVPASQETQYF
>few|TRBJ1-1|TRBV20-1
CSARVGEEAFF
>few|TRBJ2-5|TRBV28
CASSPLWGDKTKETQYF
>few|TRBJ2-5|TRBV7-2
CASSLFEAGETQYF
>few|TRBJ1-2|TRBV5-1
CASREGLGGYTF
>-|TRBJ2-5|TRBV20-1
CSARDWGSQETQYF
>-|TRBJ2-5|TRBV10-3
CAISQTIAGEETQYF
>few|TRBJ2-3|TRBV4-3
CASSQELAGGGYTDTQYF
>many|TRBJ2-3|TRBV12-3/TRBV12-4
CASSLALRTPGLRKSTDTQYF
>-|TRBJ1-5|TRBV7-2
CASSFWTGVNQPQHF
>few|TRBJ2-3|TRBV11-2
CASSLAVHRDTQYF
>many|TRBJ1-3|TRBV7-9
CASSPRQHLPGNTIYF
>-|TRBJ2-7|TRBV5-6
CASSLQQRVYEQYF
>few|TRBJ1-4|TRBV4-1
CASSQVEARATNEKLFF
>few|TRBJ2-2|TRBV15
CATSAQTANTGELFF
>few|TRBJ2-7|TRBV6-5
CASSYGQYYEQYF
>few|TRBJ1-1|TRBV12-3/TRBV12-4
CASSFRAGNTEAFF